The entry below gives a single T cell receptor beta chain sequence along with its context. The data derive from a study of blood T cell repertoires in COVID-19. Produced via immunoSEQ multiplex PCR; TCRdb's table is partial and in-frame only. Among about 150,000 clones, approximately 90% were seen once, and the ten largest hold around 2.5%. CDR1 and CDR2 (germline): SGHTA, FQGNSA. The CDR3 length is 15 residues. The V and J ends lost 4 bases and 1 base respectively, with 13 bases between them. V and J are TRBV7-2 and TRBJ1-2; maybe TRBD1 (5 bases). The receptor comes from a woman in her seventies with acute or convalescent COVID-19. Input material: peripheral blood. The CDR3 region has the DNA TGTGCCAGCAGCTCCCAGACAGAAATTAACTATGGCTACACCTTC. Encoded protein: CASSSQTEINYGYTF.